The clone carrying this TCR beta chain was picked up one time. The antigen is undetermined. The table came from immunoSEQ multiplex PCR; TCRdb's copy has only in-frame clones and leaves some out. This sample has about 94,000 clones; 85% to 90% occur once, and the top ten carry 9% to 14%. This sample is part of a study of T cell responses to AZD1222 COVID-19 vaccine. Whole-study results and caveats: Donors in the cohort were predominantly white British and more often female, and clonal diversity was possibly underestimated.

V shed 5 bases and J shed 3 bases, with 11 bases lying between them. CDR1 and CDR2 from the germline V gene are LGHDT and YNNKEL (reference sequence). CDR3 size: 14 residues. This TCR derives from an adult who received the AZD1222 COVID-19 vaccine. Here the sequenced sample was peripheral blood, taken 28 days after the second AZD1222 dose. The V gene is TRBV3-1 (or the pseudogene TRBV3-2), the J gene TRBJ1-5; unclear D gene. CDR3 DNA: TGTGCCAGCAGCAAAAAAGGGTACAATCAGCCCCAGCATTTT. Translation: CASSKKGYNQPQHF.